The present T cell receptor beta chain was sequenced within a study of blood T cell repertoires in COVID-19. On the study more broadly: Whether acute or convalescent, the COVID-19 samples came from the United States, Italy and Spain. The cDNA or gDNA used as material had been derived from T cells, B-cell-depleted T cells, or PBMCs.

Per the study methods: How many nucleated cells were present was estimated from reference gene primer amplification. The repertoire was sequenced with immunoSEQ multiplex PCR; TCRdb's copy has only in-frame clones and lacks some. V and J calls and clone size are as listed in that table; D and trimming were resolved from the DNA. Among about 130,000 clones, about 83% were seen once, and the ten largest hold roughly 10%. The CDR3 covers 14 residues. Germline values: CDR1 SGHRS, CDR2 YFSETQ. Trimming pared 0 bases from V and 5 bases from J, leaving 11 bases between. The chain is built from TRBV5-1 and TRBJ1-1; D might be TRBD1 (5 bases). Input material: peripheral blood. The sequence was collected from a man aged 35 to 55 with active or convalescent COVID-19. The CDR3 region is CASSLDWGDTEAFF. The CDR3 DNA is TGCGCCAGCAGCTTGGACTGGGGGGATACTGAAGCTTTCTTT. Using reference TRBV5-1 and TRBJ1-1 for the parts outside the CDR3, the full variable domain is KAGVTQTPRYLIKTRGQQVTLSCSPISGHRSVSWYQQTPGQGLQFLFEYFSETQRNKGNFPGRFSGRQFSNSRSEMNVSTLELGDSALYLCASSLDWGDTEAFFGQGTRLTVV.